Sequencing of this TCR beta chain was carried out in a study of blood T cell repertoires in COVID-19. At the level of the study: Sources were T cells, B-cell-depleted T cells, or PBMCs; the material itself was cDNA or gDNA.

Authors' methods: By means of reference gene primer amplification, nucleated cell counts were estimated. Here immunoSEQ multiplex PCR was the method, and the copy in TCRdb shows in-frame clones only, minus some. The V and J calls and clone size are taken from that table; D and trimming were inferred from the DNA. The repertoire holds under 90,000 clones, with approximately 88% as singletons. Germline V gene lookup returns CDR1 SGHKS and CDR2 YYEKEE (reference sequence). V was cut by 7 bases and J by 2 bases, with 12 bases left in between. There are 13 residues in the CDR3. The chain uses TRBV5-5 and TRBJ1-1; TRBD1 might be the D (6 bases). The sequencing sample was made of peripheral blood. This receptor was obtained from a man aged 60 to 69 with acute or convalescent COVID-19. Here the CDR3 DNA reads TGTGCCAGCGAGCGAGGGGGTAACACTGAAGCTTTCTTT. Translation: CASERGGNTEAFF.